This TCR beta chain is drawn from a study of blood T cells in healthy people across ages (dated by TCRdb to 2014 to 2015). Regarding the complete study: In model experiments, template switching captured roughly one uniquely barcoded TCR beta cDNA molecule for every two T cells. Age-related changes in TCR beta repertoire diversity were measured in the study by deep sequencing normalized with unique cDNA molecular identifiers. Four age groups were formed from the donors: young (average approximately 15 years), middle-aged (more than 35), aged (62) and long-lived (approximately 78). To avoid experimental bias, donors of different ages were randomly spread across the sequencing lanes. For two donors (one aged 18 to 29 and one aged 80 or older), the study analyzed two additional independent replicas of 1 million unique cDNA reads from the same blood draw. Study-wide conclusions, independent of this receptor: Total diversity estimates from one million sequenced T cells were considered lower bounds and underestimates. Because profiling used bulk unsorted PBMCs, naive and antigen-experienced compartments could not be compared conclusively. Compared with the aged group, the long-lived group had more naive CD4+ T cells, fewer expanded clones and increased TCR diversity, a pattern suggesting age selection. There was a strong correlation between observed TCR beta diversity and the percentage of naive T cells measured by flow cytometry. Because donor CMV infection status was unknown, age-related changes in expanded clonotypes were potentially confounded. As age increased, observed TCR beta diversity per million T cells dropped in a roughly linear way, and a significant reduction was already evident by age 40.

As regards this clonotype: What this receptor recognizes is not known. The input lacks base qualities; no much larger clone sits a single base away.

Systemically healthy Caucasian individuals from Russia, roughly 40 in total and aged about 6 to 100 years, were included as donors. Each donor gave 8 to 10 milliliters of peripheral blood, collected into EDTA-treated Vacutainer tubes. Ficoll-Paque density-gradient centrifugation was used to isolate PBMCs, with at least 6 million per sample. Total RNA, at least 5 micrograms per sample, was extracted from PBMCs with Trizol reagent. For every donor, flow cytometry on a PBMC aliquot measured the percentage of naive CD45RAhigh/CD27high T cells. The library was made by 5' RACE. The reads were generated on an Illumina HiSeq 2500. A second PCR of roughly 7 to 11 cycles was performed with a sample-barcoded 5' primer and a J-beta primer mix. Each TCR beta cDNA molecule received a unique molecular identifier from a template-switch 5' adaptor carrying 12 random nucleotides. Each sample yielded at least 3 million CDR3-containing paired-end reads. First-strand cDNA was synthesized from all RNA with the Mint cDNA synthesis kit, primed by a TRBC-specific oligonucleotide. Following uracil-DNA glycosylase treatment, all cDNA underwent a first 18-cycle PCR with the universal primers M1SS and BC2_uni_R. Regarding the original processing steps: Normalization of each sample was performed by random selection of 1 million high-quality reads, each carrying a distinct molecular identifier. Reads with shared molecular identifiers were discarded instead of being binned into consensus sequences. MiTCR, with a Q25 quality threshold and the strictest error-elimination algorithm, was used for CDR3 identification, clonotype clustering and error correction. A nonparametric unseen species model with Euler transformation was used to estimate lower-bound total TCR beta diversity. TCRdb redid the processing of the public reads, applying fastp at Q25 and MiXCR, and retained in-frame beta chains. Entries are consolidated by CDR3 protein sequence, retaining the most common genes and DNA. The V and J calls follow TCRdb's processing rather than the paper's. Present in this sample are about 680,000 distinct CDR3 sequences, 49% of which were seen just once. About a third of the sample is held by the ten biggest clonotypes.

This sequence originates from a woman between 55 and 75 years old in good health. The sequencing sample was made of blood.

The CDR3 has the sequence CASSRGQIYQETQYF. Read as DNA, the sequence is TGTGCCAGCAGTCGCGGACAGATATACCAAGAGACCCAGTACTTC. Recombination connected TRBV6-2 or TRBV6-3 to TRBJ2-5, with TRBD1 tentatively as D gene (6 bases match). The germline V gene gives CDR1 as MNHEY and CDR2 as SVGEGT. The V and J ends are trimmed by 5 bases and 0 bases, leaving 13 bases between them. Measured from the cysteine to the phenylalanine, the CDR3 is 15 residues long. The only DNA kept is the CDR3, 45 bases in frame from the first base.